In this sample, the clone carrying this TCR beta chain turned up a few times. Its antigen is unknown. Constant-segment primers and 5'RACE yielded cDNA libraries for TCR alpha and TCR beta, each carrying sample barcodes and UMIs. MiXCR, run by TCRdb on the 5' RACE reads, gives a single entry per CDR3 protein. The sample shows around 150,000 distinct CDR3 sequences, roughly 14% of them seen only once. The data derive from a study of T-cell memory formation after mild COVID-19. Points from the study as a whole: Memory sampled before infection contained some responding clones, suggesting cross-reactive memory joined.

This CDR3 spans 16 amino acids. Germline CDR1 and CDR2: PRHDT and FYEKMQ (reference sequence). Unmatched junction bases numbered 9, after V lost 4 bases and J lost 3 bases. Sequencing was performed on PBMCs or a T cell subset sorted from them (not recorded which). The V call is TRBV13, the J call TRBJ2-7; 10 nucleotides agree with TRBD2. The TCR was taken from an adult woman who had mild COVID-19 (a few samples of this study predate the infection). Cell type and time point are not known. CDR3 sequence: CASSSQRLAGSYEQYF. The CDR3 DNA is TGTGCCAGCAGCTCTCAGCGACTAGCGGGTAGCTACGAGCAGTACTTC.